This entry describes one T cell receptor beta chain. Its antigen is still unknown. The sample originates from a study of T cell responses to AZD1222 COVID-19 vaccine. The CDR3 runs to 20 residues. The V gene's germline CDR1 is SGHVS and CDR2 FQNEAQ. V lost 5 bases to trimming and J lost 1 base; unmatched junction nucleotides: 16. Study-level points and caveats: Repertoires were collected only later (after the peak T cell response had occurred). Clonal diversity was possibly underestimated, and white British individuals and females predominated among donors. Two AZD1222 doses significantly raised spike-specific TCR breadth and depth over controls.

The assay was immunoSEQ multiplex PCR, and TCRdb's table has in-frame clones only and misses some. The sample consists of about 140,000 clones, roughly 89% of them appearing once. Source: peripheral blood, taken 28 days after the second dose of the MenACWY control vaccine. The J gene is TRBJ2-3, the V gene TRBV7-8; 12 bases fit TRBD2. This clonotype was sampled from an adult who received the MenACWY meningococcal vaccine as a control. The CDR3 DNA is TGTGCCAGCAGCAGATCCATGTGGCTAGCGGGGGGGTATGGCACAGATACGCAGTATTTT. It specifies CASSRSMWLAGGYGTDTQYF.